The 2 T cell receptor beta chains reported below all come from one sample, sequenced in a study of T-cell memory formation after mild COVID-19. TCRdb used MiXCR to reprocess the 5' RACE reads, holding one entry per CDR3 protein. The table lists 250,000 to 300,000 distinct CDR3 sequences, around 15% of them singletons. Sequenced input: PBMCs or a T cell subset sorted from them (not recorded which). All receptors derive from a man aged 18 to 29 who had mild COVID-19 (a few samples of this study predate the infection). Cell type and time point are not known.

J is TRBJ2-3 and V is TRBV21-1; the table's D call, TRBD2, has no DNA check behind it. TRBV21-1 is classified as a pseudogene. The CDR3 runs 11 residues. The DNA for the CDR3 is TGTGCCAGCTGCCTGCGGGTTACGCAGTATTTT. Encoded protein: CASCLRVTQYF.

This clonotype is classed as medium-sized. This chain joins TRBV6-5 and TRBJ2-5; 15 nucleotides align to TRBD2. This CDR3 is 16 amino acids long. Germline lookup yields CDR1 MNHEY and CDR2 SVGAGI. With 0 bases clipped from V and 4 bases from J, the junction kept 0 bases outside the gene matches. CDR3 bases: TGTGCCAGCAGTTACTCGGGACTAGCGGGGGGAGAGACCCAGTACTTC. Protein sequence: CASSYSGLAGGETQYF.